This record concerns one T cell receptor beta chain sequence. This record belongs to a study of blood T cell repertoires in COVID-19. Generated by immunoSEQ multiplex PCR, the TCRdb table keeps only in-frame clones and is missing some. The sample has roughly 360,000 clones; over 65% are singletons. The CDR3 sequence is 14 residues long. V was trimmed by 2 bases and J by 8 bases, leaving 15 bases between them. The V gene's germline CDR1 is MDHEN and CDR2 SYDVKM. The TCR comes from a human donor with acute or convalescent COVID-19. The donor label of this sample is uncertain. The sample taken for sequencing was peripheral blood. The V and J genes are TRBV28 and TRBJ1-2; the D gene is possibly TRBD1 (5 bases). CDR3 coding DNA: TGTGCCAGCAGTTTAGTCCAGGGAAGTCGGGGCTACACCTTC. It is translated as CASSLVQGSRGYTF.